The 32 T cell receptor beta chains listed next were all sequenced from one sample in a study of OX40 agonist ivuxolimab in advanced cancers. The protocol was immunoSEQ multiplex PCR, while the TCRdb copy is restricted to in-frame clones and leaves out a portion. Counted here are 55,000 to 65,000 clones, 90% to 95% occurring once; the ten biggest clones make up around 20%. The source was CD4+ or CD8+ T cells sorted from blood, collected in a trial of the OX40 agonist ivuxolimab. The source of these receptors is an adult with an advanced solid tumor such as melanoma, head and neck, liver or kidney cancer.

This chain connects TRBV5-6 to TRBJ2-7; TRBD1 is a possible D gene (5 bases). Between the trimmed V and J ends, which lost 2 bases and 6 bases, there was a span of 9 bases. The CDR3 contains 12 residues. CDR1 and CDR2 from the germline V gene are SGHDT and YYEEEE. The CDR3 nucleotides read TGTGCCAGCAGCTTAGGTAGGGGCGAGCAGTACTTC. As protein: CASSLGRGEQYF.

The rearrangement links TRBV7-9 to TRBJ1-2; D uncertain. The CDR3 consists of 16 residues. Trimming left V 3 bases short and J 2 bases short, with 16 bases between. Germline V gene lookup returns CDR1 SEHNR and CDR2 FQNEAQ (reference sequence). The CDR3 DNA reads as TGTGCCAGCAGCTTGGTCTCCATGGGATCCAACTATGGCTACACCTTC. Amino acids: CASSLVSMGSNYGYTF.

The rearrangement links TRBV28 to TRBJ2-3; D perhaps matches TRBD2 (7 bases). Germline V lookup: CDR1 MDHEN, CDR2 SYDVKM. The length of the CDR3 is 15 residues. V dropped 7 bases and J dropped 2 bases, with 16 bases sitting between them. CDR3 amino acids: CASTLRGGATDTQYF. CDR3 sequence (DNA): TGTGCCAGCACTCTGAGGGGGGGGGCCACAGATACGCAGTATTTT.

The count of this clone is one. The chain combines TRBV13 with TRBJ1-2, with 7 positions matching TRBD1. V shed 5 bases and J 4 bases; nucleotides not matched to a gene: 10. Germline lookup yields CDR1 PRHDT and CDR2 FYEKMQ (reference sequence). This CDR3 region has 15 residues. The CDR3 DNA is TGTGCCAGCAGCGCCGGGACAGCCACTGGCTATGGCTACACCTTC. Its translation: CASSAGTATGYGYTF. The full variable domain, rest sourced from reference TRBV13 and TRBJ1-2, is AAGVIQSPRHLIKEKRETATLKCYPIPRHDTVYWYQQGPGQDPQFLISFYEKMQSDKGSIPDRFSAQQFSDYHSELNMSSLELGDSALYFCASSAGTATGYGYTFGSGTRLTVV.

V gene TRBV15 combines with J gene TRBJ2-7; unclear D gene. This CDR3 has 16 residues. The germline gives CDR1 LNHNV, CDR2 YYDKDF (reference sequence). Trimming left V 3 bases short and J 3 bases short, with 18 bases between. CDR3 DNA: TGTGCCACCAGCAGGGCTTATGAACCGTTGGACTACGAGCAGTACTTC. Protein sequence: CATSRAYEPLDYEQYF.

V and J are TRBV19 and TRBJ2-2; D not certain. The CDR3 length is 13 residues. Per the germline V gene, CDR1 is LNHDA and CDR2 is SQIVND (reference sequence). V was trimmed by 0 bases and J by 7 bases, leaving 6 bases between them. CDR3 sequence (DNA): TGTGCCAGTAGTATAGATCGGAGCGGGGAGCTGTTTTTT. It encodes CASSIDRSGELFF.

The chain employs TRBV6-5 and TRBJ1-1, with a possible D match to TRBD1 (5 bases). The germline CDR1 and CDR2 sequences are MNHEY and SVGAGI. The CDR3 has 14 amino acids. V shed 2 bases and J shed 0 bases, with 7 bases lying between them. CDR3 region: CASSYGTVNTEAFF. CDR3 coding DNA: TGTGCCAGCAGTTACGGGACGGTGAACACTGAAGCTTTCTTT.

The chain is built from TRBV11-2 and TRBJ2-7; 7 nucleotides align to TRBD2. This CDR3 contains 15 residues. Germline V gene data show CDR1 as SGHAT and CDR2 as FQNNGV. V shed 3 bases, J shed 1 base, and the junction held 6 bases outside the gene matches. CDR3 nucleotides: TGTGCCAGCAGCTTCAGGTCTAGCGGTTCCTACGAGCAGTACTTC. Amino acid sequence: CASSFRSSGSYEQYF.

V gene TRBV11-2 combines with J gene TRBJ1-6, with 7 bases aligning to TRBD1. CDR1 is SGHAT and CDR2 is FQNNGV in the germline V gene. The CDR3 runs to 14 residues. Trimming took 5 bases from V and 4 from J; bases not matched to a gene: 2. Here the CDR3 DNA reads TGTGCCAGCAGCCAGGGACAGTATAATTCACCCCTCCACTTT. Translating it yields CASSQGQYNSPLHF.

The genes are TRBV7-2 and TRBJ1-1, with no clear D. Trimming left V 2 bases short and J 0 bases short, with 4 bases between. Germline-derived CDR1 and CDR2 are SGHTA and FQGNSA. The CDR3 loop spans 13 amino acids. CDR3 loop: CASSLPMNTEAFF. The CDR3 DNA reads as TGTGCCAGCAGCTTACCGATGAACACTGAAGCTTTCTTT.

The rearrangement uses TRBV7-2 and TRBJ2-3; 11 nucleotides align to TRBD2. With V trimmed by 5 bases and J by 4 bases, 8 bases remained unmatched. The CDR3 has 16 residues. CDR1 is SGHTA, CDR2 FQGNSA, per germline. The CDR3 sequence: CASSPVAGGASDTQYF. In DNA, the CDR3 is TGTGCCAGCAGCCCTGTAGCGGGGGGGGCCTCAGATACGCAGTATTTT.

This clone was observed a single time. The J gene is TRBJ2-6, the V gene TRBV18, with D perhaps TRBD1 or TRBD2 (5 bases each). The CDR3 spans 19 residues. Germline CDR1 and CDR2: KGHSH and LQKENI. The V end lost 4 bases, the J end lost 2 bases, and 21 bases lay between the germline ends. CDR3 DNA sequence: TGTGCCAGCTCACTTAACCGGGACCCACTAGGCACTGGGGCCAACGTCCTGACTTTC. Protein sequence: CASSLNRDPLGTGANVLTF.

The V gene is TRBV19, the J gene TRBJ1-6; TRBD1 matches at 7 bases. The CDR3 spans 15 residues. Trimming removed 3 bases from V and 8 bases from J; junction bases left unmatched: 7. Germline V gene sequence: CDR1 LNHDA, CDR2 SQIVND (reference sequence). This CDR3 reads CASSMARRGDSPLHF. CDR3 nucleotide sequence: TGTGCCAGTAGTATGGCTCGCAGGGGGGATTCACCCCTCCACTTT.

The table lists this clone with a count of one. The germline gene is not matched at one end of the junction; a read error may be the cause. The chain is built from TRBV28 and TRBJ2-5; 9 positions match TRBD1. This CDR3 region has 11 residues. The V gene's germline CDR1 is MDHEN and CDR2 SYDVKM. CDR3 in amino acids: CASSFRGQGHF. DNA for the CDR3: TGTGCCAGCAGTTTTCGTGGACAGGGGCACTTC. Drawing the rest from reference TRBV28 and TRBJ2-5, the complete variable domain is DVKVTQSSRYLVKRTGEKVFLECVQDMDHENMFWYRQDPGLGLRLIYFSYDVKMKEKGDIPEGYSVSREKKERFSLILESASTNQTSMYLCASSFRGQGHFGPGTRLLVL.

This clone was seen only a few times. This chain links TRBV4-1 with TRBJ1-5, with D hard to call. The CDR3 loop spans 14 amino acids. V was pared by 1 base and J by 8 bases, with 12 bases between. Germline CDR1 MGHRA, CDR2 YSYEKL. DNA of the CDR3: TGCGCCAGCAGCCAAGTCCTCAATTGGGAGCCCCAGCATTTT. Protein product: CASSQVLNWEPQHF.

This clone has just a few counts. This rearrangement joins TRBV11-2 to TRBJ1-1; D gene uncertain. Germline assignment: CDR1 SGHAT and CDR2 FQNNGV. The CDR3 length is 13 residues. Trimming took 10 bases from V and 1 from J, leaving 13 bases between them. This CDR3 is CATKHGRNTEAFF. The DNA of the CDR3 is TGTGCCACCAAACACGGTCGGAACACTGAAGCTTTCTTT.

The chain employs TRBV19 and TRBJ1-1; tentative D call: TRBD1 (5 bases). Per the germline V gene, CDR1 is LNHDA and CDR2 is SQIVND (reference sequence). The V and J ends lost 1 base and 6 bases respectively, with 9 bases between them. The CDR3 consists of 13 residues. The chain's CDR3 is CASSIGRGSEAFF. The CDR3 region has the DNA TGTGCCAGTAGTATAGGCCGGGGCTCTGAAGCTTTCTTT.

This chain's CDR3 is CASSLGGSAAEAFF. For the CDR3, the DNA is TGTGCCAGCTCACTGGGGGGGTCCGCCGCTGAAGCTTTCTTT. This chain links TRBV18 with TRBJ1-1; D might be TRBD1 (5 bases). The germline V gene encodes CDR1 KGHSH and CDR2 LQKENI. Between the trimmed V and J ends, which lost 4 bases and 6 bases, there was a span of 15 bases. The CDR3 runs 14 residues. Together with reference TRBV18 and TRBJ1-1, the CDR3 gives the full variable domain: NAGVMQNPRHLVRRRGQEARLRCSPMKGHSHVYWYRQLPEEGLKFMVYLQKENIIDESGMPKERFSAEFPKEGPSILRIQQVVRGDSAAYFCASSLGGSAAEAFFGQGTRLTVV.

The chain links TRBV27 to TRBJ2-3; TRBD2 matches at 12 bases. This CDR3 contains 17 residues. V trimming: 3 bases; J trimming: 1 base; junction bases outside the gene matches: 5. Germline V lookup: CDR1 MNHEY, CDR2 SMNVEV (reference sequence). Written as DNA, the CDR3 is TGTGCCAGCAGTTTCCTAGCGGGGGGGCTTGGCACAGATACGCAGTATTTT. It specifies CASSFLAGGLGTDTQYF.

This chain uses TRBV28 with TRBJ2-7; D assignment may be TRBD1 or TRBD2 (6 bases each). V lost 2 bases and J 7 bases, leaving 18 bases between the germline ends. This CDR3 is built from 15 residues. Germline values: CDR1 MDHEN, CDR2 SYDVKM. The CDR3 nucleotides read TGTGCCAGCAGTTTAAGGGGGGCGAAGTTGTGGGAGCAGTACTTC. It encodes CASSLRGAKLWEQYF.

CDR3: CASSLRSANTEAFF. CDR3 nucleotide sequence: TGTGCCAGTAGTCTTCGTTCGGCGAACACTGAAGCTTTCTTT. The chain links TRBV19 to TRBJ1-1; D gene unclear. Germline V lookup: CDR1 LNHDA, CDR2 SQIVND (reference sequence). The CDR3 extends over 14 amino acids. V was pared by 5 bases and J by 1 base, with 11 bases between.

The chain links TRBV11-2 to TRBJ2-2, with 10 bases that match TRBD1. Germline loops: CDR1 SGHAT, CDR2 FQNNGV. CDR3 length: 14 amino acids. V lost 6 bases to trimming and J lost 6 bases; unmatched junction nucleotides: 4. CDR3 in amino acids: CASSGQGVSGELFF. As DNA, the CDR3 is TGTGCCAGCAGTGGACAGGGGGTGTCCGGGGAGCTGTTTTTT.

The rearrangement joins TRBV27 to TRBJ2-2, with D perhaps TRBD1 (6 bases). The germline V gene has CDR1 MNHEY and CDR2 SMNVEV (reference sequence). The CDR3 consists of 14 residues. The V gene lost 8 bases and the J gene lost 1 base, with 11 bases spanning the gap. In DNA, the CDR3 is TGTGCCAGCTCGGACAGTCTGAACACCGGGGAGCTGTTTTTT. Protein: CASSDSLNTGELFF.

V usage is TRBV11-2 and J usage is TRBJ2-1; D is unclear. The CDR3 totals 11 residues. CDR1 and CDR2 (germline): SGHAT, FQNNGV. Trimming cost V 3 bases and J 8 bases, with 5 bases left between them. CDR3 bases: TGTGCCAGCAGCTTCGGCGATGAGCAGTTCTTC. This encodes CASSFGDEQFF.

CDR3 amino acids: CASSELVGGELFF. The CDR3 nucleotides are TGTGCCAGCAGCGAACTGGTGGGCGGGGAGCTGTTTTTT. V is TRBV7-8 and J is TRBJ2-2; D remains unclear. The CDR3 runs 13 residues. Germline values: CDR1 SGHVS, CDR2 FQNEAQ. V lost 5 bases and J 7 bases, leaving 11 bases between the germline ends.

The V gene is TRBV6-1, the J gene TRBJ1-1; no clear D gene. CDR3 length: 14 residues. Per the germline V gene, CDR1 is MNHNS and CDR2 is SASEGT. Trimming left V 5 bases short and J 5 bases short, with 15 bases between. The CDR3, as DNA: TGTGCCAGCAGTTATACCTCCGGAAGGACTGAAGCTTTCTTT. It yields the protein CASSYTSGRTEAFF.

The genes are TRBV9 and TRBJ2-5; 14 nucleotides agree with TRBD2. The CDR3 has 17 amino acids. Germline V gene lookup returns CDR1 SGDLS and CDR2 YYNGEE. V lost 2 bases, J lost 5 bases, and 8 bases stayed unmatched. The CDR3: CASSVRGTSGGLETQYF. In nucleotides, the CDR3 is TGTGCCAGCAGCGTCCGTGGGACTAGCGGGGGTTTGGAGACCCAGTACTTC.

The CDR3 spells CASSAWDGPNQPQHF. In nucleotides, the CDR3 is TGTGCCAGCAGCGCCTGGGACGGGCCCAATCAGCCCCAGCATTTT. The chain carries TRBV9 and TRBJ1-5, with D perhaps matching TRBD1 (5 bases). CDR1 and CDR2 from the germline V gene are SGDLS and YYNGEE. Trimming removed 3 bases from V and 3 bases from J, with 13 bases in between. The CDR3 covers 15 residues.

The genes are TRBV4-1 and TRBJ2-7; TRBD2 matches 7 bases. J lost 5 bases, V lost 0 bases, and 10 bases had no gene match. The CDR3 has 16 residues. Per the germline V gene, CDR1 is MGHRA and CDR2 is YSYEKL. CDR3 region: CASSQDTRGGPHEQYF. CDR3 bases: TGCGCCAGCAGCCAAGACACGCGCGGGGGTCCACACGAGCAGTACTTC.

The chain has TRBV4-1 and TRBJ2-1; no clear D. Trimming took off 1 base at V and 3 bases at J, with 7 bases between the two ends. CDR1 and CDR2 from the germline V gene are MGHRA and YSYEKL. This CDR3 contains 14 residues. CDR3 nucleotide sequence: TGCGCCAGCAGCCAAGGGTGGGGCTACAATGAGCAGTTCTTC. This gives the protein CASSQGWGYNEQFF.

The chain carries TRBV2 and TRBJ1-1; tentatively, D is TRBD1 (5 bases). The CDR3 contains 17 residues. V dropped 0 bases and J dropped 4 bases, with 18 bases sitting between them. The germline V gene encodes CDR1 SNHLY and CDR2 FYNNEI. The CDR3 reads CASSEALLSLGVTEAFF. The CDR3 DNA sequence: TGTGCCAGCAGTGAAGCGCTTCTATCGCTGGGGGTCACTGAAGCTTTCTTT.

The rearrangement links TRBV19 to TRBJ2-1, with TRBD1 identical over 7 bases. CDR1 LNHDA and CDR2 SQIVND come from the germline V gene (reference sequence). CDR3 length: 15 amino acids. V dropped 5 bases and J dropped 3; count of bases not matched to a gene: 7. CDR3 bases: TGTGCCAGTAGTCCTCCGGGACAGTTCTACAATGAGCAGTTCTTC. The encoded protein is CASSPPGQFYNEQFF.